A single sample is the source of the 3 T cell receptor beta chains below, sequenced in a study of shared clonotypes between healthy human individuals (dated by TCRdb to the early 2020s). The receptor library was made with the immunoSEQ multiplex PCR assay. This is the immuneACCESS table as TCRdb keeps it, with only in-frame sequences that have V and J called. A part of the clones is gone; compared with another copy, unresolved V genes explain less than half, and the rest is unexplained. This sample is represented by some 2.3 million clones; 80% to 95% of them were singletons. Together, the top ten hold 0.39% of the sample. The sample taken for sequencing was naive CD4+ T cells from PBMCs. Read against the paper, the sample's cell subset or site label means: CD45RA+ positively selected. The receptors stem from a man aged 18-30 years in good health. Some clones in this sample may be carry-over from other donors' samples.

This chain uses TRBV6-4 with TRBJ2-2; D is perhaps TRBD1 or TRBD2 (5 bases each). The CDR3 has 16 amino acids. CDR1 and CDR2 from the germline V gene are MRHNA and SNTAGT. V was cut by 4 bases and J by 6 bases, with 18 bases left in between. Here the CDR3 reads CASSVHGGWDAGELFF. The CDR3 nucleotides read TGTGCCAGCAGTGTACACGGCGGGTGGGACGCCGGGGAGCTGTTTTTT.

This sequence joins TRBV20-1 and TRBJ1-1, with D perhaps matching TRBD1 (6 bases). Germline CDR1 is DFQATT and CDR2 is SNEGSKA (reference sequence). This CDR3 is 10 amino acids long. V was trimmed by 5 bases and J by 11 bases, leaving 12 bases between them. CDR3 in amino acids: CSAPQGNAFF. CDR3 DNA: TGCAGTGCTCCCCAGGGGAATGCTTTCTTT.

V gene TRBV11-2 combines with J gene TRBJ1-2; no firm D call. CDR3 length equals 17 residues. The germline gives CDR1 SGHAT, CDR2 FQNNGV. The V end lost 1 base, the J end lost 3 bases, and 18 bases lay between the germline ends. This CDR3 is CASSLAKGRRTDYGYTF. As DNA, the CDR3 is TGTGCCAGCAGCTTAGCTAAGGGCAGACGAACCGACTATGGCTACACCTTC. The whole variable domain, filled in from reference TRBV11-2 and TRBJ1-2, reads EAGVAQSPRYKIIEKRQSVAFWCNPISGHATLYWYQQILGQGPKLLIQFQNNGVVDDSQLPKDRFSAERLKGVDSTLKIQPAKLEDSAVYLCASSLAKGRRTDYGYTFGSGTRLTVV.